This entry concerns a single T cell receptor (beta chain). The antigen remains unidentified. The data originate from a study of cytomegalovirus exposure and HLA in healthy donors. The study, taken as a whole, reports: Later work associated 16,951 TCR beta sequences with HLA alleles at 0.05 false discovery rate. In a later analysis, an Asian-associated ancestry cluster reportedly showed fewer N-insertions than the roughly 710-donor mean.

The study ran its PCR with 60 Vbeta and 13 Jbeta primers. Generated by immunoSEQ multiplex PCR, the TCRdb table keeps only in-frame clones and is missing some. Of 100,000 to 150,000 clones in the sample, roughly 78% were seen once. This CDR3 contains 15 residues. Germline lookup yields CDR1 SGHRS and CDR2 YFSETQ. Trimming left V 3 bases short and J 1 base short, with 13 bases between. This TCR was sampled from a man younger than 45 in good health and CMV-seronegative. The J gene is TRBJ2-5, the V gene TRBV5-1; D is unclear. The sequenced sample was PBMCs. The CDR3 region is CASSWSAVIQETQYF. DNA for the CDR3: TGCGCCAGCAGCTGGAGTGCGGTTATCCAAGAGACCCAGTACTTC.